What follows describes a single TCR beta chain. Its matching antigen is unknown. CDR1 LNHDA and CDR2 SQIVND come from the germline V gene (reference sequence). This CDR3 has 16 residues. The V end was cut by 0 bases, the J end by 0 bases, with 10 bases between. Sequenced by immunoSEQ multiplex PCR; TCRdb stores in-frame clones only, minus some. The data contain approximately 150,000 clones, about 92% of them singletons. These data belong to a study of T cell responses to AZD1222 COVID-19 vaccine. Study information: Second-dose recipients at about 4 or about 12 weeks were treated as one pooled group.

Study-level results: Among the donors, most were white British and more were female, and clonal diversity was possibly underestimated.

The chain joins TRBV19 to TRBJ2-3; weak D call: TRBD1 (5 bases). This clonotype originated in an adult in good health. The material sequenced was peripheral blood, taken on day 0 of AZD1222 vaccination. This chain's CDR3 is CASSIEFRVSTDTQYF. CDR3 DNA sequence: TGTGCCAGTAGTATAGAGTTCAGGGTTAGCACAGATACGCAGTATTTT.